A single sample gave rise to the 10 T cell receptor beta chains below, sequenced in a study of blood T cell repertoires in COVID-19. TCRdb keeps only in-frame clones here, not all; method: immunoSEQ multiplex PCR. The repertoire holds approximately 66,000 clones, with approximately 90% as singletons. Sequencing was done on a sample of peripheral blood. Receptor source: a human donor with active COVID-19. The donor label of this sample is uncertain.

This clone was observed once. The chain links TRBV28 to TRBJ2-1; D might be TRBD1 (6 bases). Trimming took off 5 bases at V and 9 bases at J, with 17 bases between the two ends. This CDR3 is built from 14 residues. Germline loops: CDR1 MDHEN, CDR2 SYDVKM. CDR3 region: CASSLLGGRAEQFF. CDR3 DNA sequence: TGTGCCAGCAGTCTGTTAGGGGGTCGGGCTGAGCAGTTCTTC.

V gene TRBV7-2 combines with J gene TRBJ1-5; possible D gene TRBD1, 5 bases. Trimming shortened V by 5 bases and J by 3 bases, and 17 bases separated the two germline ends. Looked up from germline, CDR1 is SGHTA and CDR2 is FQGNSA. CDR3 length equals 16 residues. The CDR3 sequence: CASSPRDPRINQPQHF. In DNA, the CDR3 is TGTGCCAGCAGCCCGCGGGACCCTAGGATCAATCAGCCCCAGCATTTT.

This CDR3 reads CASSPDGAGKDTEAFF. The CDR3 DNA sequence: TGTGCCAGCAGCCCCGATGGGGCAGGAAAGGACACTGAAGCTTTCTTT. This chain uses TRBV9 with TRBJ1-1; TRBD1 might be the D (5 bases). Per the germline V gene, CDR1 is SGDLS and CDR2 is YYNGEE. V was pared by 4 bases and J by 3 bases, with 19 bases between. The CDR3 length is 16 residues.

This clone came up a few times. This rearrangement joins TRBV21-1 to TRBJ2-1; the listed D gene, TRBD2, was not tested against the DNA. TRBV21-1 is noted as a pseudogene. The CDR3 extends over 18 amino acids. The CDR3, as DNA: TGTGCCAGCAGCATAAGGGTCAATCTTCGGTCTAGCGGGGGGAAAAAGTTCTTC. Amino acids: CASSIRVNLRSSGGKKFF.

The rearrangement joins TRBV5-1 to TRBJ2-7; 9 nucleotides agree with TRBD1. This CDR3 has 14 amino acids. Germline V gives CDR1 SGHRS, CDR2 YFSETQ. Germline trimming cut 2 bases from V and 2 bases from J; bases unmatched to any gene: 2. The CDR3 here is CASSFGTGTYEQYF. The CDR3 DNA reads TGCGCCAGCAGCTTTGGGACAGGGACCTACGAGCAGTACTTC.

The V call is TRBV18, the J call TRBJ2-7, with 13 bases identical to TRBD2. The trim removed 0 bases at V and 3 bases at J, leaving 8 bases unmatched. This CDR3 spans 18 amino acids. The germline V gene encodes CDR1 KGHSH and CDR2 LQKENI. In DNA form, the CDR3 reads TGTGCCAGCTCACCACCGGCCGGGACTAGCGGGACTGGCTACGAGCAGTACTTC. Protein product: CASSPPAGTSGTGYEQYF.

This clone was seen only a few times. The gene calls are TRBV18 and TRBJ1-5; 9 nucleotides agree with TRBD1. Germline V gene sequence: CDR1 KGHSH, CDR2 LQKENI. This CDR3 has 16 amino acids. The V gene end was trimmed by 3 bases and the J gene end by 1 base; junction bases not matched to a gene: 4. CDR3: CASSPGGQGSNQPQHF. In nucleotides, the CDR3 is TGTGCCAGCTCACCGGGCGGACAGGGGAGCAATCAGCCCCAGCATTTT. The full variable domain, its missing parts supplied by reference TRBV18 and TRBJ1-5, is NAGVMQNPRHLVRRRGQEARLRCSPMKGHSHVYWYRQLPEEGLKFMVYLQKENIIDESGMPKERFSAEFPKEGPSILRIQQVVRGDSAAYFCASSPGGQGSNQPQHFGDGTRLSIL.

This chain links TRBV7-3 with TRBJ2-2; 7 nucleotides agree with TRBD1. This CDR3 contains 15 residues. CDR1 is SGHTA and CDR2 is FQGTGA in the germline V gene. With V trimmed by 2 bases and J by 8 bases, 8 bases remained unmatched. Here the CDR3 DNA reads TGTGCCAGCAGCTTAGCTGGGGACAGCCCAGGGGAGCTGTTTTTT. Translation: CASSLAGDSPGELFF.

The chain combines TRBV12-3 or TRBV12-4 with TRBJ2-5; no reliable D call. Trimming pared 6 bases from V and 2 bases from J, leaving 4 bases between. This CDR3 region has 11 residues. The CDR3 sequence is CASRIQETQYF. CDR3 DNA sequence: TGTGCCAGCAGAATACAAGAGACCCAGTACTTC.

The CDR3 sequence: CASSFRSTGTVSYEQYF. The CDR3 nucleotides read TGTGCCAGCAGCTTTCGTTCGACCGGGACAGTCTCCTACGAGCAGTACTTC. The chain joins TRBV5-6 to TRBJ2-7, with 7 bases identical to TRBD1. J gave up 0 bases and V 2 bases, and 11 bases lay outside the gene matches. In germline, CDR1 is SGHDT, CDR2 YYEEEE. The CDR3 has 17 amino acids.